This TCR beta chain was retrieved from a study of Tregs in tolerant kidney transplant recipients. Study results and limitations: Changing PCR primers prevented nucleotide comparison between some patients' samples.

Between the trimmed V and J ends, which lost 4 bases and 5 bases, there was a span of 17 bases. The length of the CDR3 is 14 residues. Germline V gene lookup returns CDR1 SQVTM and CDR2 ANQGSEA. Concerning this clone itself: Its antigen is unknown.

Using immunoSEQ multiplex PCR, the repertoire was profiled, and TCRdb retains in-frame clones only, with some absent. The table includes roughly 80,000 clones, 98% detected once. The sequencing here drew on CD4+ T cells from blood, taken before the transplant. The TCR comes from a human donor who received a combined kidney and bone marrow transplant. The V gene is TRBV29-1, the J gene TRBJ2-5, with D perhaps TRBD1 (6 bases). The chain's CDR3 is CSVVPWAGVETQYF. The CDR3 bases are TGCAGCGTTGTTCCGTGGGCAGGGGTGGAGACCCAGTACTTC.